This T cell receptor (beta chain) was observed in a study of circulating CD8 cells and anti-PD-1 response in melanoma. Findings of the study overall: TIGIT repertoires were least diverse, DNEG repertoires most diverse.

Four subsets defined by PD-1 and/or TIGIT were sorted from live CD3+CD8+TCRalphabeta+ cells. The germline V gene has CDR1 KGHSH and CDR2 LQKENI. The CDR3 spans 17 residues. The QIAseq Immune Repertoire TCR panel built the libraries from 15 ng of total RNA. TCRdb passed the reads through MiXCR, listing each CDR3 protein once. The sample contains about 1,200 distinct CDR3 sequences, 9.5% to 13% of which appear only once. This clonotype was found a few times. What it recognizes is unknown. One end of the junction varies from germline; a read error may be responsible. The chain recombines TRBV18 with TRBJ2-7, with unresolved D. This specimen was CD8+ T cells from PBMCs, taken at baseline or after one month of anti-PD-1 therapy (not recorded which). The TCR was taken from a human donor with melanoma. The CDR3 DNA follows: TGTGCCAGCTCACCTTTCCCGGCCCAGGACCCGGCCTACGGGCAGTACTTC. Translating it yields CASSPFPAQDPAYGQYF.